This T cell receptor (beta chain) was identified in a study of regulatory T cells in long-lasting Graves disease (dated by TCRdb to the early 2020s). About the investigation overall: In the newly diagnosed Graves' disease group, patients had been taking antithyroid drugs for less than 3 months. Peripheral blood TCR sequencing and RNA sequencing compared persistent Graves' disease patients with newly diagnosed Graves' disease patients. The study took place in China and was registered as a clinical trial. A total of 33 samples were covered by TCR sequencing, comprising around 13 persistent and about 20 newly diagnosed Graves' disease patients.

Receptors were amplified or captured by multiplex PCR. The listed sequencing device is Illumina HiSeq 4000. iRepertoire HTBI primers and Arm-PCR amplification of CDR3 regions were used to construct TCR beta libraries. PCR products were gel purified before sequencing. The authors' pipeline ran thus. A total of 62 TRBV and more than twelve TRBJ segments were identified across samples and were used for gene usage analysis of CDR3 amino acid clonotypes. COPE and FqMerger were used to merge the filtered high-quality paired reads into contigs. Contigs were aligned with BLAST to IMGT TRBV, TRBD and TRBJ reference genes, and CDR3 was defined per IMGT. Clonotypes above 0.1% frequency were classified as highly expanded clones. Shannon entropy was used to measure repertoire diversity, and the Gini coefficient was used to measure V-J evenness. A clonotype found in more than one individual was treated as public. TCRdb trimmed public reads at Q25 via fastp, called clones via MiXCR and kept in-frame beta chains. Duplicate CDR3 protein sequences are folded into a single record with the most common DNA and genes. TCRdb's processing, not the study's, gives the V and J calls here. The sample contains 440,000 or so distinct CDR3 sequences, about 15% of them found a single time. Over 15% of the sample belongs to the ten largest clones.

Via the germline V gene, CDR1 is SGHDN and CDR2 FVKESK. V and J are truncated by 4 bases and 4 bases respectively, leaving an intervening sequence of 11 bases. The CDR3 contains 14 residues, cysteine and phenylalanine counted. The DNA shown is the 42-base CDR3, in frame from base 1. Of note for this clonotype: Its antigen is unknown. Base qualities are not at hand, and no much larger clone is one base apart.

Overall study results and their limits: As a limitation, the authors acknowledged that the small sample size may reduce accuracy. Lower TCR Shannon entropy and fewer highly expanded clones were observed in persistent Graves' disease patients than in newly diagnosed patients, which suggested clonal expansion. Only peripheral blood was studied, because thyroid tissue, the primary lesion, was inaccessible. Preferential use of TRBV28, TRBJ1-2 and TRBJ2-5 was observed in persistent disease, whereas TRBV20-1 and TRBJ2-1 were favored in newly diagnosed disease. Sequencing and analysis were restricted to the TCR beta chain. A larger number of public clonotypes was shared among persistent patients (around 3,000) than among newly diagnosed patients (more than 850).

According to the study, the label for this sample's time point signals: newly diagnosed GD, antithyroid drugs for less than 3 months. For both TCR sequencing and RNA sequencing, RNA was extracted from PBMCs in TRIzol. The diagnosis of Graves' disease was made according to American Thyroid Association guidelines. Recruitment of patients was carried out at an endocrinology department in Xi'an, China. Each patient gave about 9.1 milliliters of peripheral blood, collected in an EDTA anticoagulant tube. Ficoll Paque Plus density gradient separation was used to isolate PBMCs, and no further T cell sorting was performed. An Agilent 2100 Bioanalyzer and agarose gel were used to assess RNA quality, and a NanoDrop 2000 was used to measure RNA concentration. These data also featured in a second study, about T cells in Graves' hyperthyroidism and ophthalmopathy. Drawing on the second study: A patient counted as having stable Graves' hyperthyroidism if no progression to ophthalmopathy occurred over 18 months of follow-up. Hyperthyroidism patients were newly diagnosed, had a disease duration of under 2 months, and were aged 18 to 65 years. Any patient with an uncontrolled infection, another autoimmune disease, pregnancy or lactation was excluded. Diagnoses relied on clinical symptoms, serum thyroxine and TRAb, thyroid ultrasound and orbital computed tomography. For the first round of RT-PCR on the TCR CDR3, the HTBI primer set was used together with the Qiagen OneStep RT-PCR kit. Most expanded thyroid clonotypes (frequency above 0.001) were also detected in blood, a finding suggesting that blood repertoires may reflect thyroid immune responses. In cross-validation, a model built on a 13 V-J signature told ophthalmopathy apart from stable hyperthyroidism with approximately 90% sensitivity and around 84% specificity, and in testing the same model reached 80%/75%. During validation, the model predicted progression to ophthalmopathy a median of about 6.3 months ahead of onset, with more than 60% sensitivity and about 72% specificity. To identify distinguishing TCR V-J signatures, a discovery cohort of 90 to 100 patients was used, comprising 43 with Graves' ophthalmopathy and around 57 with stable Graves' hyperthyroidism. An independent validation cohort of under 20 hyperthyroidism patients and about 16 patients who later progressed to ophthalmopathy tested prospective prediction of ophthalmopathy. The approximately 100 discovery patients were randomly divided into training and test sets at a 7:3 ratio. In addition, the study compared T-cell repertoires in thyroid tissue and in blood from over 5 Graves' hyperthyroidism patients. Following sampling, methimazole starting at 30 mg daily was given to hyperthyroidism patients, and high-dose intravenous methylprednisolone was given to ophthalmopathy patients. A second multiplex PCR round built the libraries, followed by size selection and purification. Libraries were sequenced paired-end with 100 bp reads on an Illumina HiSeq2000. Raw data were processed with SOAPnuke, discarding reads with adapters, uncalled bases, mean Phred below 15, or no exact constant-primer or identifier match. COPE v1.2.5 was used to merge the high-quality paired reads, and each unique nucleotide sequence was defined as a clonotype. MiTCR v1.1 was used to align clonotypes to the IMGT TRBV, TRBD and TRBJ reference segments. The analysis was restricted to V-J combinations with a frequency above 0.0001, which together covered about 99% of the repertoires. The TCS score was defined as the ratio of F50 (clonal expansion) to E x V (chaos), calculated using BLOSUM62-based TCRdist between CDR3 peptides within each V-J. Welch's t-statistics and random forest reduced approximately 520 V-J features to roughly 13, which were used in a naive Bayes classifier (R e1071). No statistical method was used to set the sample size in advance, and investigators knew the group allocation. The paper describes TCR Vbeta CDR3 sequencing of 120 to 150 peripheral blood samples, made up of 43 ophthalmopathy patients, 70 to 80 hyperthyroidism patients and 17 progressor patients.

The source material was peripheral blood mononuclear cells (PBMCs), sampled at new diagnosis, from a patient treated with antithyroid drugs. This receptor was identified in a woman in her 30s with Graves disease. Donor details come from another sample of the same person, matched by shared clones. This chain is built from TRBV14 and TRBJ1-5; a tentative D match to TRBD1 spans 5 bases. The CDR3 corresponds to CASSRRGWNQPQHF. The nucleotide sequence is TGTGCCAGCAGCCGGCGGGGGTGGAATCAGCCCCAGCATTTT.